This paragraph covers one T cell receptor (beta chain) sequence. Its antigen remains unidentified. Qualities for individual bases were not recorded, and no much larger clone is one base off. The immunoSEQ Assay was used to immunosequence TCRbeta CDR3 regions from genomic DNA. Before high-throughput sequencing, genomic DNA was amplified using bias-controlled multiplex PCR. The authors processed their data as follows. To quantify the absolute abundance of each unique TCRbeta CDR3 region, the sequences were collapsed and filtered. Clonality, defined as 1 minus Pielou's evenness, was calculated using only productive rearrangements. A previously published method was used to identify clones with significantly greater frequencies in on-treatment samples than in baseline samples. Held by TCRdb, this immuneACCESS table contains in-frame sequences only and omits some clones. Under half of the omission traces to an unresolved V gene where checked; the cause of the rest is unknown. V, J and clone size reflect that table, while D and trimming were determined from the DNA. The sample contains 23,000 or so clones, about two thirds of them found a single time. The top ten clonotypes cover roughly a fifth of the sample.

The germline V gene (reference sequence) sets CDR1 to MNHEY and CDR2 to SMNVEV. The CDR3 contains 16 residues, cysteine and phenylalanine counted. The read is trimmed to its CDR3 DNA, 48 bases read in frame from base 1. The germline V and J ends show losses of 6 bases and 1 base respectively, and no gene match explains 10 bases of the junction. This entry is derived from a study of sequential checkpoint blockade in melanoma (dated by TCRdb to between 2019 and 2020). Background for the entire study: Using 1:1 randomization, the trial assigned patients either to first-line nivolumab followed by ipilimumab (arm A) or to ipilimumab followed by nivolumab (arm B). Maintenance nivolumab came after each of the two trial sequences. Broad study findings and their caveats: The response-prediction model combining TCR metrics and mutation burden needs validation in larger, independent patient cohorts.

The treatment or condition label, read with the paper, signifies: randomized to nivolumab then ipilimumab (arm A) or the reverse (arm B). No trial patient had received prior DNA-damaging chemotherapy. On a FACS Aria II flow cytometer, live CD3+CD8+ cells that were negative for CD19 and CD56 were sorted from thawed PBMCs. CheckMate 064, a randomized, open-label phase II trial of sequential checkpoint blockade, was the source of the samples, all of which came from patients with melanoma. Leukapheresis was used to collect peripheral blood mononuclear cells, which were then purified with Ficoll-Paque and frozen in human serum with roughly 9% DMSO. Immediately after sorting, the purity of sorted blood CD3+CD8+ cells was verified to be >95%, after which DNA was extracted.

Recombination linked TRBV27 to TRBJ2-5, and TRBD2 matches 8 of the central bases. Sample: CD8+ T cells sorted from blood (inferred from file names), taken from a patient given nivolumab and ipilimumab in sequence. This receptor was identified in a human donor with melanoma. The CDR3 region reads CASRTTAGDLQETQYF. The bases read TGTGCCAGCAGAACAACAGCGGGGGATCTCCAAGAGACCCAGTACTTC.